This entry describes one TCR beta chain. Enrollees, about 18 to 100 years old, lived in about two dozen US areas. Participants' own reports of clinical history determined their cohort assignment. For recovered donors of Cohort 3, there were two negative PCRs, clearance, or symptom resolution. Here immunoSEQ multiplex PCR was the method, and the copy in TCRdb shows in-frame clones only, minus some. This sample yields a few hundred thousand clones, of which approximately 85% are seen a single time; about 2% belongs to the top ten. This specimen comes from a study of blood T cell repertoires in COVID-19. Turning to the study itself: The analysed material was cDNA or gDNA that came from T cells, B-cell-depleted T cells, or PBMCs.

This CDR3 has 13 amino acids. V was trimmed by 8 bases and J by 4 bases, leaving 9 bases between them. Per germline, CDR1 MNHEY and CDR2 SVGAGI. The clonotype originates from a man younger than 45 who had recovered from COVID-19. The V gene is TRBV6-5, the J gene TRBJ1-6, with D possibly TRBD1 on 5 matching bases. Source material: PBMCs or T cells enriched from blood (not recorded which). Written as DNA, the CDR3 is TGTGCCAGCGCCAGGGAATATAATTCACCCCTCCACTTT. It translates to CASAREYNSPLHF.